Shown below are 28 T cell receptor beta chains from a single sample sequenced in a study of cytomegalovirus exposure and HLA in healthy donors. PCR was performed using 60 Vbeta and 13 Jbeta primers. The data were produced by immunoSEQ multiplex PCR, yet TCRdb's version contains in-frame clones alone and is incomplete. The table has a few hundred thousand clones, over 80% seen once; the top ten hold roughly 10%. The sample was PBMCs. These receptors came from a woman in her 50s in good health and CMV-seropositive.

The chain recombines TRBV5-4 with TRBJ2-1; TRBD2 agrees at 16 bases. This CDR3 has 19 residues. V shed 3 bases, J shed 4 bases, and the junction held 10 bases outside the gene matches. The germline V gene encodes CDR1 SGHNT and CDR2 YYREEE (reference sequence). The CDR3, as DNA: TGTGCCAGCAGCTCCGGCTCCGGGACTAGCGGGGGGGCTTACAATGAGCAGTTCTTC. Protein: CASSSGSGTSGGAYNEQFF.

This chain connects TRBV9 to TRBJ1-3; TRBD1 agrees at 10 bases. J was trimmed by 0 bases and V by 0 bases; bases with no gene match: 12. The germline gives CDR1 SGDLS, CDR2 YYNGEE. The CDR3 totals 20 residues. The CDR3 protein is CASSVDPPGTGALSGNTIYF. CDR3 in DNA: TGTGCCAGCAGCGTAGACCCCCCTGGGACAGGGGCCCTCTCTGGAAACACCATATATTTT.

V is TRBV4-2 and J is TRBJ1-2, with D maybe TRBD1 (6 bases). V was pared by 0 bases and J by 5 bases, with 22 bases between. This CDR3 is 18 amino acids long. Germline V gene lookup returns CDR1 LGHNA and CDR2 YNFKEQ. The CDR3 is CASSQDGGRGRSFYGYTF. The CDR3 nucleotides are TGTGCCAGCAGCCAAGATGGGGGCAGGGGCCGGTCATTTTATGGCTACACCTTC.

Only one count was recorded for this clone. The rearrangement links TRBV29-1 to TRBJ2-7; tentative D call: TRBD1 (6 bases). Germline V gene lookup returns CDR1 SQVTM and CDR2 ANQGSEA. Between the trimmed V and J ends, which lost 4 bases and 4 bases, there was a span of 17 bases. This CDR3 contains 14 residues. In DNA form, the CDR3 reads TGCAGCGTTGCCAGGGGAGTTTCTACGTACGAGCAGTACTTC. This codes for CSVARGVSTYEQYF.

The chain is built from TRBV4-2 and TRBJ2-3; 7 bases align to TRBD2. CDR1 and CDR2 (germline): LGHNA, YNFKEQ. The length of the CDR3 is 16 residues. Losses at the gene ends were 1 base for V and 0 bases for J; bases not matched to a gene: 4. CDR3 region: CASSQVLGGSTDTQYF. CDR3 bases: TGTGCCAGCAGCCAAGTCCTCGGGGGGAGCACAGATACGCAGTATTTT.

The table lists this clone with a count of one. This chain links TRBV27 with TRBJ2-4; D gene uncertain. CDR1 is MNHEY and CDR2 is SMNVEV in the germline V gene (reference sequence). The CDR3 extends over 15 amino acids. With 0 bases removed from V and 9 bases from J, the gap between germline ends came to 15 bases. This CDR3 reads CASSLSAPLVTIQYF. CDR3 bases: TGTGCCAGCAGTTTATCAGCCCCCTTGGTTACCATTCAGTACTTC.

On this clone: This specimen includes other DNA sequences encoding the same CDR3. The rearrangement uses TRBV7-2 and TRBJ2-7; 10 bases are a match to TRBD2. Germline assignment: CDR1 SGHTA and CDR2 FQGNSA. V shed 3 bases and J 4 bases; nucleotides not matched to a gene: 3. The CDR3 runs to 14 residues. In nucleotides, the CDR3 is TGTGCCAGCAGCTTTGCTAGCGGGGGTTACGAGCAGTACTTC. It translates to CASSFASGGYEQYF.

V is TRBV5-4 and J is TRBJ1-2; 9 nucleotides agree with TRBD1. The junction had 10 bases not matched to a gene; V was cut back by 3 bases and J by 7 bases. The CDR3 has 15 residues. Germline lookup yields CDR1 SGHNT and CDR2 YYREEE (reference sequence). CDR3 sequence (DNA): TGTGCCAGCAGCTCGACGAGACAGGGGGTCTCTGGCTACACCTTC. Protein: CASSSTRQGVSGYTF.

This clone appeared a single time. The chain links TRBV5-8 to TRBJ2-7, with 7 bases lining up with TRBD1. Germline trimming cut 2 bases from V and 6 bases from J; bases unmatched to any gene: 5. From germline, CDR1 is SGHTS and CDR2 YDEGEE. CDR3 size: 13 residues. Here the CDR3 DNA reads TGTGCCAGCAGCTTAGGGACAGAACGCGAGCAGTACTTC. Translating it yields CASSLGTEREQYF.

The V gene is TRBV7-3, the J gene TRBJ1-3; tentatively, D is TRBD1 (5 bases). The CDR3 loop spans 15 amino acids. Trimming removed 5 bases at V and 0 bases at J, with 11 bases between. Germline assignment: CDR1 SGHTA and CDR2 FQGTGA. CDR3 residues: CASSLDSNSGNTIYF. The DNA of the CDR3 is TGTGCCAGCAGCCTAGACAGTAACTCTGGAAACACCATATATTTT. Drawing the rest from reference TRBV7-3 and TRBJ1-3, the complete variable domain is GAGVSQTPSNKVTEKGKYVELRCDPISGHTALYWYRQSLGQGPEFLIYFQGTGAADDSGLPNDRFFAVRPEGSVSTLKIQRTERGDSAVYLCASSLDSNSGNTIYFGEGSWLTVV.

This clone was observed a few times. The chain uses TRBV4-1 and TRBJ2-2, with D possibly matching TRBD1 (5 bases). CDR1 is MGHRA and CDR2 is YSYEKL in the germline V gene. Between the trimmed V and J ends, which lost 1 base and 3 bases, there was a span of 9 bases. This CDR3 contains 15 residues. The CDR3 bases are TGCGCCAGCAGCCAAGGACAGATTGACACCGGGGAGCTGTTTTTT. Its translation is CASSQGQIDTGELFF.

The chain uses TRBV30 and TRBJ1-6; 7 positions agree with TRBD1. Germline CDR1 reads GTSNPN; CDR2 reads SVGIG (reference sequence). After removal of 5 bases from V and 7 bases from J, the junction contained 5 bases not matched to a gene. The CDR3 sequence is 13 residues long. The CDR3 protein is CAWAGQSNSPLHF. The CDR3 nucleotides read TGTGCCTGGGCGGGACAGAGCAATTCACCCCTCCACTTT.

The chain recombines TRBV5-4 with TRBJ2-7; the D gene is possibly TRBD1 (6 bases). The CDR3 consists of 16 residues. V dropped 0 bases and J dropped 4 bases, with 17 bases sitting between them. Germline V lookup: CDR1 SGHNT, CDR2 YYREEE (reference sequence). CDR3 loop: CASSLAGQGRPYEQYF. For the CDR3, the DNA is TGTGCCAGCAGCTTGGCTGGTCAGGGGAGACCTTACGAGCAGTACTTC.

This CDR3 is CAWSPRRGGNTEAFF. CDR3 coding DNA: TGTGCCTGGAGTCCGAGGAGGGGAGGGAACACTGAAGCTTTCTTT. The chain employs TRBV30 and TRBJ1-1, with D possibly matching TRBD1 (5 bases). CDR1 and CDR2 (germline): GTSNPN, SVGIG (reference sequence). V was clipped by 2 bases and J by 1 base, with 14 bases between them. The CDR3 covers 15 residues.

This chain joins TRBV5-1 and TRBJ2-7; 9 bases match TRBD1. Germline values: CDR1 SGHRS, CDR2 YFSETQ. The CDR3 spans 16 residues. Unmatched junction bases numbered 12, after V lost 3 bases and J lost 5 bases. The DNA for the CDR3 is TGCGCCAGCAGCTGGGGGACAGGGTACCCTGGGAACGAGCAGTACTTC. This gives the protein CASSWGTGYPGNEQYF. Full variable domain (rest looked up from reference TRBV5-1 and TRBJ2-7): KAGVTQTPRYLIKTRGQQVTLSCSPISGHRSVSWYQQTPGQGLQFLFEYFSETQRNKGNFPGRFSGRQFSNSRSEMNVSTLELGDSALYLCASSWGTGYPGNEQYFGPGTRLTVT.

J is TRBJ1-2 and V is TRBV4-3, with D maybe TRBD1 (6 bases). Germline V CDR1 and CDR2: LGHNA, YSLEER. The CDR3 loop spans 15 amino acids. V was pared by 0 bases and J by 8 bases, with 16 bases between. Here the CDR3 DNA reads TGCGCCAGCAGCCAAGATACGGGCAGGGGATACGGCTACACCTTC. Its protein is CASSQDTGRGYGYTF.

The chain employs TRBV30 and TRBJ2-7, with D possibly TRBD1 on 6 matching bases. V was shortened by 2 bases and J by 4 bases, with 12 bases between the two germline ends. This CDR3 has 13 amino acids. The germline CDR1 and CDR2 sequences are GTSNPN and SVGIG (reference sequence). For the CDR3, the DNA is TGTGCCTGGAGTTCCGGGACAACTTACGAGCAGTACTTC. As protein: CAWSSGTTYEQYF.

V usage is TRBV4-3 and J usage is TRBJ1-2; D perhaps matches TRBD1 (6 bases). V gave up 3 bases and J gave up 7 bases, with 18 bases separating them. This CDR3 has 15 amino acids. Germline loops: CDR1 LGHNA, CDR2 YSLEER. CDR3 loop: CASSHSGNREIGYTF. The CDR3 coding sequence is TGCGCCAGCAGCCACAGTGGGAACAGGGAAATTGGCTACACCTTC.

This clone was seen a few times. This sequence joins TRBV5-8 and TRBJ1-2; tentative D call: TRBD1 (6 bases). This CDR3 region has 14 residues. Trimming shortened V by 6 bases and J by 3 bases, and 15 bases separated the two germline ends. The V gene's germline CDR1 is SGHTS and CDR2 YDEGEE. This CDR3 reads CASKIAGADYGYTF. CDR3 DNA sequence: TGTGCCAGCAAAATCGCAGGGGCGGACTATGGCTACACCTTC.

The chain has TRBV29-1 and TRBJ2-5; D remains ambiguous. The J call could be wrong; TRBJ2-7 is a better fit for the DNA end. In germline, CDR1 is SQVTM, CDR2 ANQGSEA. The CDR3 spans 11 residues. In DNA, the CDR3 is TGCAGCGTTGAGAACTACGGCGAGCAGTACTTC. Protein product: CSVENYGEQYF.

V is TRBV5-1 and J is TRBJ2-1; D gene ambiguous. Germline V gives CDR1 SGHRS, CDR2 YFSETQ. Trimming left V 0 bases short and J 4 bases short, with 5 bases between. This CDR3 comprises 13 residues. The CDR3 nucleotides read TGCGCCAGCAGCTTGGGAGATTACAATGAGCAGTTCTTC. This encodes CASSLGDYNEQFF.

V gene TRBV4-2 combines with J gene TRBJ2-3; D call uncertain. Germline V gene lookup returns CDR1 LGHNA and CDR2 YNFKEQ. V dropped 4 bases and J dropped 2 bases, with 7 bases sitting between them. The CDR3 contains 13 residues. The CDR3 region has the DNA TGTGCCAGCAGCCCCCAGAACACAGATACGCAGTATTTT. This gives the protein CASSPQNTDTQYF.

The chain carries TRBV28 and TRBJ1-2; the match to TRBD1 covers 8 bases. The CDR3 is made up of 14 amino acids. From germline, CDR1 is MDHEN and CDR2 SYDVKM. V trimming: 7 bases; J trimming: 6 bases; junction bases outside the gene matches: 10. The CDR3 DNA is TGTGCCAGCACCTCGACAGGGGAGGGTGATGGCTACACCTTC. Its translation: CASTSTGEGDGYTF.

The V call is TRBV19, the J call TRBJ2-7; D may be TRBD1 (6 bases). Germline values: CDR1 LNHDA, CDR2 SQIVND (reference sequence). V lost 4 bases and J 6 bases, leaving 19 bases between the germline ends. The CDR3 has 15 amino acids. The chain's CDR3 is CASSTTGIGGLEQYF. CDR3 in DNA: TGTGCCAGTAGTACTACAGGGATAGGCGGCCTCGAGCAGTACTTC.

This clone was seen more than once but under ten times. The J gene is TRBJ1-1, the V gene TRBV6-5; 8 nucleotides line up with TRBD1. This CDR3 comprises 14 residues. V lost 5 bases, J lost 3 bases, and 5 bases stayed unmatched. Per the germline V gene, CDR1 is MNHEY and CDR2 is SVGAGI. CDR3 loop: CASSRTGRDTEAFF. CDR3 bases: TGTGCCAGCAGTCGGACAGGGAGGGACACTGAAGCTTTCTTT.

The chain uses TRBV2 and TRBJ2-2; 9 bases fit TRBD1. CDR3 size: 15 residues. Per the germline V gene, CDR1 is SNHLY and CDR2 is FYNNEI. V was clipped by 6 bases and J by 3 bases; unmatched bases: 5. In DNA, the CDR3 is TGTGCCAGCAGGGACAGGGGAAGATACACCGGGGAGCTGTTTTTT. It is translated as CASRDRGRYTGELFF.

V gene TRBV16 combines with J gene TRBJ1-1; D is uncertain. This CDR3 has 11 residues. Trimming left V 4 bases short and J 7 bases short, with 7 bases between. CDR1 and CDR2 (germline): KGHSY, FQNENV. CDR3 sequence (DNA): TGTGCCAGCAGCCGGGCCCGTGAAGCTTTCTTT. Protein: CASSRAREAFF.

This rearrangement joins TRBV10-1 to TRBJ1-2; the D gene is possibly TRBD1 (6 bases). With 10 bases removed from V and 4 bases from J, the gap between germline ends came to 16 bases. The CDR3 loop spans 13 amino acids. Germline CDR1 WNHNN, CDR2 SYGVQD (reference sequence). Written as DNA, the CDR3 is TGCGCCACCCGGGCAGGGGTCTGCTATGGCTACACCTTC. It encodes CATRAGVCYGYTF.